Only a few counts were recorded for the clone carrying this T cell receptor beta chain. V gave up 0 bases and J gave up 4 bases; unmatched junction bases: 5. The CDR3 sequence is 16 residues long. From germline, CDR1 is SGHRS and CDR2 YFSETQ. MiXCR, applied by TCRdb to the 5' RACE reads, yields one record per CDR3 protein. The table records around 30,000 distinct CDR3 sequences, about 26% of them present only once. Sequenced material: naive CD4+ T cells sorted from a lymph node. Specified subset: naive CD4+ T cells, CD4+CD45RA+CD25-. This TCR was recovered from a female donor with breast cancer. The chain joins TRBV5-1 to TRBJ2-1; TRBD2 matches 9 bases. The CDR3 loop is CASSLEVAGAYNEQFF. DNA for the CDR3: TGCGCCAGCAGCTTGGAGGTAGCGGGAGCATACAATGAGCAGTTCTTC.